This TCR beta chain comes out of a study of T cell responses to AZD1222 COVID-19 vaccine. At the level of the study: Second doses at about 4 or about 12 weeks were pooled.

Study-level results: Researchers took repertoire samples only after the peak T cell response had come. Just 5 to 7 AZD1222 recipients tested seropositive at baseline. Most donors were white British and more were female, and clonal diversity was possibly underestimated.

Some clones are missing from TCRdb's copy, which holds only in-frame ones; the method was immunoSEQ multiplex PCR. The sample consists of more than 50,000 clones, roughly 89% of them appearing once. The ends were cut back, 6 bases at V and 1 base at J, with 9 bases in the middle. This CDR3 is built from 14 residues. CDR1 and CDR2 (germline): KGHSH, LQKENI. With respect to this clone: What it binds is not known.

The rearrangement uses TRBV18 and TRBJ2-2; tentative D call: TRBD1 (6 bases). This TCR was recovered from an adult in good health. The sequences come from peripheral blood, collected on day 0 of AZD1222 vaccination. CDR3 nucleotides: TGTGCCAGCTCCCCGGACAGGAACACCGGGGAGCTGTTTTTT. Its translation is CASSPDRNTGELFF.